The subject of this entry is one TCR beta chain. Its antigen is unknown. Quantitative 5'-RACE with molecular barcodes generated TCR beta libraries. From the 5' RACE reads, TCRdb called clonotypes with MiXCR, one entry per CDR3 protein. The data contain around 450,000 distinct CDR3 sequences, more than 25% of them singletons. The data stem from a study of CD8 T cells in ankylosing spondylitis. Study results and limitations: Seemingly distinctive of ankylosing spondylitis blood was a TCR beta motif formed by eight highly homologous variants.

The CDR3 covers 15 residues. Looked up from germline, CDR1 is DFQATT and CDR2 is SNEGSKA (reference sequence). V was pared by 6 bases and J by 5 bases, with 11 bases of the junction left unmatched. Source material: blood, either unsorted or a sorted T cell fraction (not recorded which). This receptor was obtained from a male donor with ankylosing spondylitis. The rearrangement links TRBV20-1 to TRBJ2-1; 9 positions match TRBD2. In nucleotides, the CDR3 is TGCAGTGCCCGCTTCCGCGGACTAGCGAACAATGAGCAGTTCTTC. Amino acid sequence: CSARFRGLANNEQFF.